This T cell receptor (beta chain) was identified in a study of T-cell reconstitution after alpha-beta-depleted transplantation in children. CDR3 size: 15 residues. V was clipped by 3 bases and J by 6 bases; unmatched bases: 8. Germline lookup yields CDR1 DFQATT and CDR2 SNEGSKA (reference sequence). During its preparation, the TCRbeta library received unique molecular identifiers. TCRdb fed the PCR reads into MiXCR, producing one record per CDR3 protein. The sample shows about 590,000 distinct CDR3 sequences, over 10% of them seen only once. Sequencing used PBMCs, mostly from graft donor cells, obtained 360 days after TCRalphabeta/CD19-depleted stem cell transplant. The chain combines TRBV20-1 with TRBJ1-4; 9 bases align to TRBD1. This sequence was found in a male patient aged 5 to 17 who had a stem cell transplant for acute myeloid leukemia, so the T cells may come from the graft donor. This CDR3 reads CSARRTGGADEKLFF. CDR3 in DNA: TGCAGTGCTAGGAGAACAGGGGGCGCCGATGAAAAACTGTTTTTT.